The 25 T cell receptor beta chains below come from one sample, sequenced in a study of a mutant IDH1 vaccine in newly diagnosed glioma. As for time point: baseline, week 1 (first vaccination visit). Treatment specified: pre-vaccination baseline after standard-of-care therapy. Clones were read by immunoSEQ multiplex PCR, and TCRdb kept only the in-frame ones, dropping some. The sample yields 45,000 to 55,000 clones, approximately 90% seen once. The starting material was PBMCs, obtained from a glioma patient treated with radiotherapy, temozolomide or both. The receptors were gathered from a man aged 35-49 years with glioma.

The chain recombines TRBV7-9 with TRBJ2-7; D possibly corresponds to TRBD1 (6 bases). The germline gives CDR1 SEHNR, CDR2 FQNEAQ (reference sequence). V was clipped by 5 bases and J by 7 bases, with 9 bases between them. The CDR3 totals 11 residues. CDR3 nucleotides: TGTGCCAGCAGCCTCACAGGGGAGCAGTACTTC. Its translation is CASSLTGEQYF.

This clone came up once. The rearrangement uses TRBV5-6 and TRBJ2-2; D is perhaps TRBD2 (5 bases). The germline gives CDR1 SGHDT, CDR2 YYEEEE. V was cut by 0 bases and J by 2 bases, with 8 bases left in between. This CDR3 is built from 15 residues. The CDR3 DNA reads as TGTGCCAGCAGCTTGGGTAGCGTTAACACCGGGGAGCTGTTTTTT. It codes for CASSLGSVNTGELFF.

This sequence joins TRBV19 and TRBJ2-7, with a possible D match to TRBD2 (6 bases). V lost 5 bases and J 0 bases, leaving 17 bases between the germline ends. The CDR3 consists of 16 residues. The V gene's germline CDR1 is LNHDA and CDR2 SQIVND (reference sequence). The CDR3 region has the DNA TGTGCCAGTAGTGCCGGGGGTAGCGGAGGCTCCTACGAGCAGTACTTC. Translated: CASSAGGSGGSYEQYF.

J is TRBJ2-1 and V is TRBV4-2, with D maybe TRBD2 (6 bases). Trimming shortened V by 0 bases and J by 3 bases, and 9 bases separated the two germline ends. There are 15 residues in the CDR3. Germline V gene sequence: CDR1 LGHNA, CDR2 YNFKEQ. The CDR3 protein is CASSQEREDYNEQFF. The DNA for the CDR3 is TGTGCCAGCAGCCAAGAAAGGGAGGACTACAATGAGCAGTTCTTC.

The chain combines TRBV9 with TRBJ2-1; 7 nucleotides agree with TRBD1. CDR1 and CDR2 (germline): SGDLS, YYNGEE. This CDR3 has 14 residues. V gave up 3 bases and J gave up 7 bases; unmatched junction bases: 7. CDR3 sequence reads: CASSEPNRGNEQFF. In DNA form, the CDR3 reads TGTGCCAGCAGCGAGCCGAACAGGGGAAATGAGCAGTTCTTC.

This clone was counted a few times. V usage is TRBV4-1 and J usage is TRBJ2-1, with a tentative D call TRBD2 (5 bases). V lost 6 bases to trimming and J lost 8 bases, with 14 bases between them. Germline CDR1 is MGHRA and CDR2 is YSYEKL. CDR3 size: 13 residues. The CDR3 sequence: CASSLAPGDEQFF. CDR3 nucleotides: TGCGCCAGCAGTTTAGCTCCCGGGGATGAGCAGTTCTTC.

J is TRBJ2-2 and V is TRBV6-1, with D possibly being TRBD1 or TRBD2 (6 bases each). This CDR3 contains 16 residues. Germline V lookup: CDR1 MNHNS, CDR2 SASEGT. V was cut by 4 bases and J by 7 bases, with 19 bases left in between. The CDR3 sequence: CASSGGARRPLGELFF. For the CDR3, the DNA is TGTGCCAGCAGTGGGGGGGCCAGGCGGCCCCTCGGGGAGCTGTTTTTT.

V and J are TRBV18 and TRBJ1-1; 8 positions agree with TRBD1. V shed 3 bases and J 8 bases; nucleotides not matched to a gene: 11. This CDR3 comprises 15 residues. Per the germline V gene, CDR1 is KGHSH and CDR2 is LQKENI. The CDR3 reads CASSPQQGDTREAFF. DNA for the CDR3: TGTGCCAGCTCACCGCAACAGGGGGATACCCGCGAAGCTTTCTTT.

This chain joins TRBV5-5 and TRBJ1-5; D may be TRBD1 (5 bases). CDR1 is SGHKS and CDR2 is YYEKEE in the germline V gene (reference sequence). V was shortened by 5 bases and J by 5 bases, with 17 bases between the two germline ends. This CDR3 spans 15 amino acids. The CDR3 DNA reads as TGTGCCAGCAGTTCCGGGACCCCTTTCTATCAGCCCCAGCATTTT. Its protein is CASSSGTPFYQPQHF.

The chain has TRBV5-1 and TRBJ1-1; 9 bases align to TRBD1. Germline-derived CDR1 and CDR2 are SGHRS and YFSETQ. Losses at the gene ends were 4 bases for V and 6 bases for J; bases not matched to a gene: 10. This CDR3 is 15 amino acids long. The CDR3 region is CASSPLLGQGSEAFF. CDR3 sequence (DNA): TGCGCCAGCAGCCCATTACTGGGACAGGGATCTGAAGCTTTCTTT.

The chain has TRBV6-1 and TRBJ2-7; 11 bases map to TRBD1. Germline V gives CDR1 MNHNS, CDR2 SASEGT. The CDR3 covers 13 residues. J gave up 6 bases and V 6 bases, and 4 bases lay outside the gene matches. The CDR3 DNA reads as TGTGCCAGCAGGGAGGACAGGGGGCTCGAGCAGTACTTC. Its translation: CASREDRGLEQYF.

CDR3 sequence reads: CASSLSVGRGYEQYF. The CDR3 DNA follows: TGTGCCAGCAGCCTCTCGGTGGGACGGGGCTACGAGCAGTACTTC. J is TRBJ2-7 and V is TRBV9; D possibly matches TRBD1 or TRBD2 (5 bases each). Trimming removed 4 bases from V and 3 bases from J, with 17 bases in between. Germline-derived CDR1 and CDR2 are SGDLS and YYNGEE. This CDR3 contains 15 residues.

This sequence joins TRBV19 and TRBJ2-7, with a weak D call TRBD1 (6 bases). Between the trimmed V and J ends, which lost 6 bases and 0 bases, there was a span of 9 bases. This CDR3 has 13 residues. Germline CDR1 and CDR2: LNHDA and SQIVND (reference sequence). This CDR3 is CASSETGSYEQYF. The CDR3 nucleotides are TGTGCCAGTAGCGAGACAGGCTCCTACGAGCAGTACTTC.

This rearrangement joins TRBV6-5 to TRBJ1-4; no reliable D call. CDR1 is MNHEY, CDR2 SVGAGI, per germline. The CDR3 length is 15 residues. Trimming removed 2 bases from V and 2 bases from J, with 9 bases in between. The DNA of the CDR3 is TGTGCCAGCAGTTACGAGGCGAGGACTAATGAAAAACTGTTTTTT. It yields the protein CASSYEARTNEKLFF.

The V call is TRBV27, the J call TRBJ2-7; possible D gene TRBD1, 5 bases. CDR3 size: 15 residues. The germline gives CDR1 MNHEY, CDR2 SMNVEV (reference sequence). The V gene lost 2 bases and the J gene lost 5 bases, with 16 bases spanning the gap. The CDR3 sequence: CASSLGQTETDEQYF. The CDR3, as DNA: TGTGCCAGCAGTTTAGGCCAGACAGAGACGGACGAGCAGTACTTC.

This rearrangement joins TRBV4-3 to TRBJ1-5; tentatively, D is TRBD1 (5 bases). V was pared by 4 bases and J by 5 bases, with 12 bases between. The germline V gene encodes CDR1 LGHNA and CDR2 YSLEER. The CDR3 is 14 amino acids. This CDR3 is CASSPGPADQPQHF. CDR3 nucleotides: TGCGCCAGCAGCCCGGGACCGGCGGATCAGCCCCAGCATTTT.

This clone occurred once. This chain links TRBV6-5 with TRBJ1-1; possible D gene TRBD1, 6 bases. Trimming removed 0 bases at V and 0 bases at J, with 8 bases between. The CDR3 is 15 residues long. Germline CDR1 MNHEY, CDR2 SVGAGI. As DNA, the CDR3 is TGTGCCAGCAGTTACTCGGGGGGCCTGAACACTGAAGCTTTCTTT. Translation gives CASSYSGGLNTEAFF.

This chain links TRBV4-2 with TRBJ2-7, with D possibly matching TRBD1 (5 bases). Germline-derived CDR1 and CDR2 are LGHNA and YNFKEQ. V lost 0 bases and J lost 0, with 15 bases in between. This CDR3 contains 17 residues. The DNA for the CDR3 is TGTGCCAGCAGCCAAGATTGGCCATCTAGGGGCTCCTACGAGCAGTACTTC. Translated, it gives CASSQDWPSRGSYEQYF.

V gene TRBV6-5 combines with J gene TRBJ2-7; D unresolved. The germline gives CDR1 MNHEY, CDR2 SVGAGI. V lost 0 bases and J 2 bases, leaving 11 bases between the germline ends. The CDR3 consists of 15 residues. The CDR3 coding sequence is TGTGCCAGCAGTTACTCGAAGAGCCAACCCTACGAGCAGTACTTC. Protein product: CASSYSKSQPYEQYF.

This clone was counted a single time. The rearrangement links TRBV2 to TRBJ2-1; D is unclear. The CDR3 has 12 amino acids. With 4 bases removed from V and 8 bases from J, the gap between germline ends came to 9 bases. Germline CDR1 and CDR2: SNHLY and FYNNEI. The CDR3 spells CASSVRTDEQFF. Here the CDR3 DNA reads TGTGCCAGCAGTGTCCGTACGGATGAGCAGTTCTTC.

The CDR3 DNA reads as TGCGCCAGCAGCCCTAGGGGACATGTTGGCACTGAAGCTTTCTTT. Protein product: CASSPRGHVGTEAFF. The rearrangement links TRBV5-1 to TRBJ1-1; D might be TRBD1 (6 bases). Trimming removed 4 bases from V and 4 bases from J, with 17 bases in between. Germline loops: CDR1 SGHRS, CDR2 YFSETQ. The CDR3 runs to 15 residues.

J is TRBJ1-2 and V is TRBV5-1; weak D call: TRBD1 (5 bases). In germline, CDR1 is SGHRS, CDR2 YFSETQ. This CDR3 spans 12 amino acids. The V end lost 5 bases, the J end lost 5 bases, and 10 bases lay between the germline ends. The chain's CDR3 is CASREPGYGYTF. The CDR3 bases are TGCGCCAGCAGGGAGCCAGGGTATGGCTACACCTTC. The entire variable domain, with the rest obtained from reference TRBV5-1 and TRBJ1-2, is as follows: KAGVTQTPRYLIKTRGQQVTLSCSPISGHRSVSWYQQTPGQGLQFLFEYFSETQRNKGNFPGRFSGRQFSNSRSEMNVSTLELGDSALYLCASREPGYGYTFGSGTRLTVV.

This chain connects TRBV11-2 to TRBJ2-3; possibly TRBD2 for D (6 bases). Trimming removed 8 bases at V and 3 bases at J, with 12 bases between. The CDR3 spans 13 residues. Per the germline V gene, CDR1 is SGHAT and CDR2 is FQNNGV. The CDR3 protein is CASGLGGTDTQYF. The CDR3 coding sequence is TGTGCCAGCGGCCTGGGAGGTACAGATACGCAGTATTTT. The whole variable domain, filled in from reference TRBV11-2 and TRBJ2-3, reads EAGVAQSPRYKIIEKRQSVAFWCNPISGHATLYWYQQILGQGPKLLIQFQNNGVVDDSQLPKDRFSAERLKGVDSTLKIQPAKLEDSAVYLCASGLGGTDTQYFGPGTRLTVL.

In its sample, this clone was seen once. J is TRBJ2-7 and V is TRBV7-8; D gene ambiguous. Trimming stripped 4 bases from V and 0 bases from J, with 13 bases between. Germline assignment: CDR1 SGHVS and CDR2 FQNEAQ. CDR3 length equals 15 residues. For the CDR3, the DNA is TGTGCCAGCAGCTCAAAGAGAGGAAGCTCCTACGAGCAGTACTTC. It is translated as CASSSKRGSSYEQYF.

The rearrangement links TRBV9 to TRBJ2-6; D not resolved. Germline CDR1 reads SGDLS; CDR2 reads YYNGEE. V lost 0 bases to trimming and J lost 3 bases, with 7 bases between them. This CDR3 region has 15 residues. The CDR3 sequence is CASSVDSVGANVLTF. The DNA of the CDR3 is TGTGCCAGCAGCGTAGATTCAGTTGGGGCCAACGTCCTGACTTTC.